This T cell receptor beta chain was recorded in a study of blood T cells in healthy people across ages. A sample-barcoded 5' primer and a J-beta primer mix were used in a second PCR of about 7 to 11 cycles. TCRdb reprocessed the 5' RACE reads via MiXCR and lists one record per CDR3 protein. In the table there are some 560,000 distinct CDR3 sequences, about 26% of which are singletons. Germline assignment: CDR1 SGDLS and CDR2 YYNGEE. The V and J ends lost 0 bases and 1 base, in that order; junction bases with no gene match: 0. CDR3 size: 14 residues. This clonotype was seen a handful of times. These data were also filed under a second study, of T cells of mothers and their children. From that report: Extraction yielded RNA that went, in full, into cDNA synthesis at around 1.6 ug per 15 ul.

Sequencing was performed on blood. This clonotype was sampled from a boy aged 2 to 9 in good health. The gene calls are TRBV9 and TRBJ2-5; 7 bases align to TRBD1. The CDR3 sequence: CASSVGTGQETQYF. The CDR3 DNA reads as TGTGCCAGCAGCGTAGGGACAGGCCAAGAGACCCAGTACTTC.